These T cell receptor beta chains were read from a single sample in a study of post-analysis software for immune sequencing data. Using its own MiXCR run on the PCR reads, TCRdb lists one record per CDR3 protein. The table has 750,000 to 900,000 distinct CDR3 sequences, approximately 44% seen once. The sequenced material came from blood. The receptor set was obtained from a girl aged 5 to 17 with multiple sclerosis. The CDR3 runs from the conserved cysteine through the conserved F or W. The D gene is left open where the match is weak. Not every row has a clone size; where given, it reads once, few, many or a size class.

.	.	TRBV6-5	TRBJ2-7	TGTGCCAGCAGTTCCCCCAAAGGGTCCTACGAGCAGTACTTC	CASSSPKGSYEQYF
TRBD2	few	TRBV10-1	TRBJ2-5	TGCGCCAGCAGTGCGGGGACTAAAGAGACCCAGTACTTC	CASSAGTKETQYF
TRBD1	few	TRBV9	TRBJ2-7	TGTGCCAGCAGCGTATCGGGACAGATCGACGAGCAGTACTTC	CASSVSGQIDEQYF
TRBD1	.	TRBV28	TRBJ2-3	TGTGCCAGCAGTCTCTCGACAGGGGGCACAGATACGCAGTATTTT	CASSLSTGGTDTQYF
TRBD2	.	TRBV11-3	TRBJ2-3	TGTGCCAGCAGCCCTCACGGACTAGTCACAGATACGCAGTATTTT	CASSPHGLVTDTQYF
.	.	TRBV4-1	TRBJ2-1	TGCGCCAGCAGCCAAGATTCCCCTAGTTTCAATGAGCAGTTCTTC	CASSQDSPSFNEQFF
.	.	TRBV4-3	TRBJ2-6	TGCGCCAGGAGCTCGGGCACCCTAAAAGGGGCCAACGTCCTGACTTTC	CARSSGTLKGANVLTF
.	.	TRBV20-1	TRBJ2-3	TGCAGTGCTAGAGGGACCCCCCACGCGTCTAGCACAGATACGCAGTATTTT	CSARGTPHASSTDTQYF
.	.	TRBV6-5	TRBJ2-1	TGTGCCAGCAGTTACTCGGGGGGCCAGCAGTTCTTC	CASSYSGGQQFF
TRBD1	.	TRBV14	TRBJ2-5	TGTGCCAGCAGCCCCAACAGGGGTCAAGAGACCCAGTACTTC	CASSPNRGQETQYF
.	.	TRBV12-3/TRBV12-4	TRBJ2-3	TGTGCCAGCAGTTTCGATGGGGGGGATACGCAGTATTTT	CASSFDGGDTQYF
.	.	TRBV7-9	TRBJ1-2	TGTGCCAGCAGCCGACTGCGACGGTATGGCTACACCTTC	CASSRLRRYGYTF
TRBD2	.	TRBV7-2	TRBJ2-5	TGTGCCAGCAGCTTAATCCTCATGCTAGCGGGTTGGGGGGAAGAGACCCAGTACTTC	CASSLILMLAGWGEETQYF
TRBD2	.	TRBV29-1	TRBJ2-7	TGCAGCGTTGAGCCTAGCGGGGGGTACGAGCAGTACTTC	CSVEPSGGYEQYF
.	few	TRBV7-2	TRBJ2-4	TGTGCCAGCAGCTCACGGACGGTCAACAAAAACATTCAGTACTTC	CASSSRTVNKNIQYF
.	.	TRBV5-6	TRBJ2-1	TGTGCCAGCAGCTTGCTCGGGGCGGGGGCCTTCTTCTACAATGAGCAGTTCTTC	CASSLLGAGAFFYNEQFF
.	.	TRBV5-8	TRBJ1-1	TGTGCCAGCAGCTCCGCCCGGGGCACTGAAGCTTTCTTT	CASSSARGTEAFF
.	.	TRBV7-9	TRBJ2-1	TGTGCCAGCAGCTTAACAGCGAGAGAGCAGTTCTTC	CASSLTAREQFF
TRBD1	.	TRBV29-1	TRBJ2-4	TGCAGCGTAAGACAGGGGTCATTGTCCAAAAACATTCAGTACTTC	CSVRQGSLSKNIQYF
.	many	TRBV20-1	TRBJ2-1	TGCAGTGCTAGAGGGGCGGGATACTACAATGAGCAGTTCTTC	CSARGAGYYNEQFF